This T cell receptor beta chain comes out of a study of cytomegalovirus exposure and HLA in healthy donors (dated by TCRdb to 2017 to 2019). In terms of the full investigation: An earlier analysis of 550 to 700 of the donors reported approximately 290 Gb of sequence data and around 110 million unique TCR beta sequences from 150 million to 200 million T cells. An early release covering roughly 580 HLA-typed donors comprised 250 to 350 gigabases of sequencing data and approximately 85 million unique TCR sequences. Among the roughly 380 genotyped donors, roughly 80% belonged to the genetic ancestry cluster associated with self-reported Caucasian donors. The study was designed to test whether signatures of past pathogen exposure could be identified by cataloging public T cell receptors. The study used immunosequencing to profile the T cell repertoires of several hundred subjects and linked those repertoires to cytomegalovirus serostatus. Along with the approximately 700-subject first cohort, a separate validation cohort of over a hundred different subjects was used. To predict cytomegalovirus infection status, the study combined high-throughput TCR immunosequencing, statistical association of individual TCRs with disease status, and machine learning. A later analysis re-analyzed previously published TCR beta repertoires from 660 or so donors and added high-resolution HLA genotyping to study TCR occurrence patterns. The later analysis used no new phenotypic data to find candidate immune exposures, relying instead on TCR beta sequences and their occurrence across donors. An earlier analysis of around 580 of the donors used high-throughput TCR beta sequencing to judge whether each TCR beta V gene segment behaved as functional or pseudogenic. Donor age, sex, ethnicity and CMV serostatus were compiled together with the repertoire data. Genome-wide SNP genotypes for about 65% of the 666 donors were used in a later genetic analysis, which treated that subset as a discovery cohort. All discovery cohort repertoires had been generated using a single sequencing platform. HLA typing included class I and class II loci at four-digit resolution. Typing coverage differed by locus: A, B, C, DRB1 and DQB1 were typed in roughly 620-630 donors, DQA1 in 500 to 550, DPA1 in approximately 610, and DPB1 in just under 480. Several DR-DQ haplotypes were handled as single units for association and clustering because linkage in the cohort was strong. Among roughly 400 genotyped donors of the cohort, an average of roughly 240,000 unique TCR beta nucleotide sequences were sequenced per donor, around a sixth of them non-productive.

The CDR1 and CDR2 encoded by the germline V gene (reference sequence) are LNHDA and SQIVND. V lost 4 bases and J lost 3 bases, and the count of bases not matched to a germline gene is 3. There are 15 amino acids in the CDR3, from cysteine to phenylalanine inclusive. The kept DNA is CDR3 alone, 45 bases in frame from the first base. The receptor library was made with the immunoSEQ multiplex PCR assay. The multiplex PCR relied on a mix of 60 forward primers for TCR Vbeta segments and 13 reverse primers for TCR Jbeta segments. Amplification of the CDR3 region of rearranged TCR beta genes was performed with a multiplex PCR assay on genomic DNA. Amplified TCR beta libraries were sequenced as 87-base-pair reads on the Illumina HiSeq System. On the authors' methods: A later analysis tallied 75 million to 95 million unique TCR beta chains across the 666 repertoires, and approximately 12 million of those chains were shared by two or more donors. To remove PCR and sequencing errors, raw reads were error-corrected and collapsed into unique sequences using a nearest-neighbor algorithm that merged closely related sequences. To assign V, D and J gene segments, CDR3 sequences were aligned to IMGT reference sequences. Each retained sequence needed at least a six-nucleotide match to both a V gene segment and a J gene segment. A rearrangement was called productive if the CDR3 had no stop codons and remained in frame with V and J, and every other rearrangement was called non-productive. Following IMGT convention, CDR3 was defined as the stretch from the second conserved V-encoded cysteine to the conserved J-encoded phenylalanine. In an earlier analysis of roughly 580 of the donors, sequences lacking an unambiguous match to a single V gene segment were excluded. An earlier analysis of a few hundred of the donors called V segments functional above 56.7% productive rearrangements and segregating when the between-donor standard deviation exceeded 5%. To diagnose cytomegalovirus status from the catalog of TCR beta chain sequences, a statistical classification framework was built. A later analysis assigned V and J genes by comparing TCR nucleotide sequences with IMGT/GENE-DB human TR gene sequences. The TCRdist pipeline was used in a later analysis to assign CDR3 sequences and most-parsimonious VDJ recombination scenarios. In a later analysis, every TCR beta chain was defined by the combination of its CDR3 amino acid sequence and its V-gene family, and reads without a unique V-gene family were dropped. In a later analysis, a few hundred highly shared, low-generation-probability nucleotide sequences were removed to address suspected cross-contamination and a sequencing artifact. A later analysis calculated a clonal expansion index for each public chain from normalized within-repertoire ranks of inferred template counts. In a later analysis, generation probabilities were computed using a VDJ recombination model fitted to out-of-frame rearrangements, and the results were checked against IGoR. In a later analysis, hypergeometric tests were used to score TCR-TCR, TCR-HLA and TCR-CMV co-occurrence, with a repertoire-size bias correction applied to TCR pairs. A later analysis estimated false discovery rates by permuting HLA or CMV assignments 20 times. In a later analysis, co-occurring TCRs were grouped using DBSCAN, with TCRdist sequence similarity added in when clustering inside HLA-allele-positive subsets. Repertoires with fewer than 30,000 or more than 120,000 public chains, plus five repertoires with anomalous nucleotide sharing, were excluded from co-occurrence clustering. Sourced from immuneACCESS, this table was stored by TCRdb with only in-frame sequences that have V and J called. A share of the clones is absent; for the studies checked, an unresolved V gene accounts for under half, and the remainder has no known explanation. V, J and clone size reflect that table, while D and trimming were determined from the DNA. This sample is represented by a few hundred thousand clones; more than 60% of them were singletons. The leading ten clones occupy 1.8% of the sample.

As concerns this clone: There is no known antigen for this receptor. Per-base qualities were not stored, and no clone one base away is much larger.

In total, roughly 670 healthy bone marrow donors made up the cohort. All cohort members were sampled while nominally healthy, although unrecorded immune exposures were likely present. The donor tested CMV seronegative and was one of the 352 seronegative cohort members. A peripheral blood sample was provided by each donor, and peripheral blood mononuclear cells were used for TCR beta sequencing. Genomic DNA was extracted from the blood cell samples with the Qiagen DNeasy Blood Extraction Kit. Here is what the overall study found, with its caveats: In a later genetic analysis, a missense DCLRE1C variant was associated with V-gene and J-gene trimming of TCR beta chains, and the association was replicated in an independent cohort. In an earlier analysis of more than 450 of the donors, most TCR beta V segments were observed in productive rearrangements about 87% or about 30% of the time, broadly matching IMGT annotations. The classifier was reported to diagnose cytomegalovirus status with high specificity and sensitivity in both the original and validation cohorts. A cluster of highly shared sequence variants was judged likely to be a technical artifact of the sequencing pipeline. The cohort was sequenced for TCR beta chains only, and without alpha or paired-chain data the features that could be detected were limited. In vitro tests confirmed that three of the cytomegalovirus-associated TCR beta chains recognize cytomegalovirus antigens. HLA typing was unavailable for some donors at each locus, so association tests used only the typed subset. According to a later analysis, parvovirus B19, influenza, CMV and Epstein-Barr virus appeared linked to several top co-occurrence clusters. Strong co-occurrence of HLA alleles, especially DR and DQ, made assigning TCR associations to individual alleles difficult. A later analysis found that HLA-associated TCR beta chains were more clonally expanded and had lower generation probabilities than equally common non-associated chains. The authors suggested that the approach could potentially be generalized to other disease states and immunological phenotypes. In the study, approximately 160 TCR beta chains were listed as associated with cytomegalovirus. According to a later genetic analysis, donors in an Asian-associated ancestry cluster had fewer N-insertions in productive TCRs than the roughly 700-donor mean. At a false discovery rate of 0.05, a later analysis linked 16,000 or so TCR beta sequences to specific HLA alleles. In a later analysis, TCR association rates were found to vary across HLA loci, with the most associated TCRs seen for DRB1 alleles and the fewest for HLA-C alleles. While some public TCRs were present in many individuals, most TCR sequences turned up only very rarely across donors. Correlated functional status among segregating V segments might reflect linkage disequilibrium, but an unknown experimental factor could not be ruled out. For the cohort, immune exposure information was limited to CMV serostatus. According to a later analysis, most CMV-associated TCR beta chains appeared to be HLA-restricted, and the HLA associations seemed to be driven largely by CMV exposure. Because counts were too low, about 15 rarely observed V segments, including chromosome 9 orphons, were left out of the earlier analysis of approximately 500 of the donors. A further reported finding was that TCR beta sequences accurately predicted the HLA-A and HLA-B alleles for most subjects in the first cohort. Presence/absence analyses assumed roughly uniform sequencing depth across donors, an assumption that may not hold. The 87-base-pair reads could not distinguish some IMGT-functional V segments, including TRBV6-2 and TRBV6-3, so those segments were excluded.

Sequenced: PBMCs. The sequence came from a woman in her thirties in good health and CMV-seronegative. Rearrangement joined TRBV19 to TRBJ1-4, with 9 bases matching TRBD1. The CDR3 loop reads CASSRDREANEKLFF. The DNA sequence is given as TGTGCCAGTAGTAGGGACAGGGAAGCTAATGAAAAACTGTTTTTT.